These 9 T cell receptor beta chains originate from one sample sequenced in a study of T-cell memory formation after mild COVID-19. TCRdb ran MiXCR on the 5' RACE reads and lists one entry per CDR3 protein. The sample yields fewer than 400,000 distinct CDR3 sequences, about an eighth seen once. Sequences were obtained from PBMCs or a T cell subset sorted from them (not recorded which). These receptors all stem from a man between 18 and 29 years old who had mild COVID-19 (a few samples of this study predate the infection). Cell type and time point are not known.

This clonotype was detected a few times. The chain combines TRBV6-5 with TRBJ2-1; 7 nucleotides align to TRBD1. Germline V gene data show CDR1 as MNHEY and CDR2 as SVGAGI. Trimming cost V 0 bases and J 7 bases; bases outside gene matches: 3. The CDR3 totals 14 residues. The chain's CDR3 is CASSYSGTENEQFF. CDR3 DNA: TGTGCCAGCAGTTACTCCGGGACAGAGAATGAGCAGTTCTTC.

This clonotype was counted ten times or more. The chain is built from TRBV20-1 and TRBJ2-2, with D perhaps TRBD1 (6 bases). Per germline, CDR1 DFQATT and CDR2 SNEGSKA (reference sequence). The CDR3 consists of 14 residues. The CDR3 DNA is TGCAGCGCGTTACAGGGAAGTGACACCGGGGAGCTGTTTTTT. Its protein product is CSALQGSDTGELFF.

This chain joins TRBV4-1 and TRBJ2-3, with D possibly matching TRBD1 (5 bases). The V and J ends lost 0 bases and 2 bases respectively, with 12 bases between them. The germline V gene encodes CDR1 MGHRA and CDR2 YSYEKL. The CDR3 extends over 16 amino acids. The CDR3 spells CASSQEQGPFTDTQYF. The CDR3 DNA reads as TGCGCCAGCAGCCAAGAGCAGGGCCCTTTCACAGATACGCAGTATTTT.

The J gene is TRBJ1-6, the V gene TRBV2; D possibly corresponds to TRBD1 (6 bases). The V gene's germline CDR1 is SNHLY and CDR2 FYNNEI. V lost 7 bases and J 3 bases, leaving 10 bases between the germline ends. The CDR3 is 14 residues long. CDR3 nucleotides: TGTGCCAGCAAGCGGACAGACTATAATTCACCCCTCCACTTT. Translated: CASKRTDYNSPLHF.

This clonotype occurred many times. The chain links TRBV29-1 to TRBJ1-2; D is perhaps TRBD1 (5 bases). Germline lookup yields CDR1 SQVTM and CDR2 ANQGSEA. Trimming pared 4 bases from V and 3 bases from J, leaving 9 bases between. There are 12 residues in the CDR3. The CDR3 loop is CSVVGTYYGYTF. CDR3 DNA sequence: TGCAGCGTTGTCGGGACCTACTATGGCTACACCTTC.

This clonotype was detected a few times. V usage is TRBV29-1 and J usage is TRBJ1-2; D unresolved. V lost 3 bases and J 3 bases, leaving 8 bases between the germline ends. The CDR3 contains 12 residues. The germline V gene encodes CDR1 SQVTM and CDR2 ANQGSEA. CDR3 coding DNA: TGCAGCGTTGAGTGGAGTGACTATGGCTACACCTTC. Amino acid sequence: CSVEWSDYGYTF. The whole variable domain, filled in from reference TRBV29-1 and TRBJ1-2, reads SAVISQKPSRDICQRGTSLTIQCQVDSQVTMMFWYRQQPGQSLTLIATANQGSEATYESGFVIDKFPISRPNLTFSTLTVSNMSPEDSSIYLCSVEWSDYGYTFGSGTRLTVV.

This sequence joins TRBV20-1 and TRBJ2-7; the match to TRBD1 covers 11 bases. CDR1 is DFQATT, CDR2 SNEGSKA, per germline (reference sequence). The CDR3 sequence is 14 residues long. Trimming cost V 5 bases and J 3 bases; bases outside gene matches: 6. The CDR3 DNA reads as TGCAGTGCTCGTGGGACAGGGGGGTTCTACGAGCAGTACTTC. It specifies CSARGTGGFYEQYF.

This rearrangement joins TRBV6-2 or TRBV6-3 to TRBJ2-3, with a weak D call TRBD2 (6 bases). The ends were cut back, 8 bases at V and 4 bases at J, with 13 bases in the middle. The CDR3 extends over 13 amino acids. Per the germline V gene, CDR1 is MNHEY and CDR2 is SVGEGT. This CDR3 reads CASGRGVADTQYF. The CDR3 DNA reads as TGTGCCAGCGGGCGCGGGGTTGCAGATACGCAGTATTTT.

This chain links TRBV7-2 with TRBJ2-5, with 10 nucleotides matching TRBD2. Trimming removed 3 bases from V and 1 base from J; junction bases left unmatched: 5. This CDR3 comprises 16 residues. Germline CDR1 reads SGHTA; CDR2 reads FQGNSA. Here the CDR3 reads CASSFISGGAQETQYF. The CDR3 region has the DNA TGTGCCAGCAGCTTTATCAGCGGGGGGGCCCAAGAGACCCAGTACTTC.